The 19 T cell receptor beta chains listed next were all sequenced from one sample in a study of T cells in localized non-small cell lung cancer. Sequencing used immunoSEQ multiplex PCR; TCRdb keeps in-frame clones, though not all of them. The table lists about 62,000 clones, roughly 80% of them singletons. The material was PBMCs, obtained before any cancer treatment. The receptors were gathered from a man aged 35-75 years with stage II lung adenocarcinoma.

This chain connects TRBV2 to TRBJ1-5; no clear D gene. With 6 bases removed from V and 0 bases from J, the gap between germline ends came to 6 bases. The CDR3 sequence is 13 residues long. Looked up from germline, CDR1 is SNHLY and CDR2 is FYNNEI. CDR3 in DNA: TGTGCCAGCAGCCCCCCTAGCAATCAGCCCCAGCATTTT. It yields the protein CASSPPSNQPQHF.

Only one count was recorded for this clone. This chain uses TRBV19 with TRBJ2-7, with 8 positions matching TRBD1. There are 14 residues in the CDR3. Germline V gives CDR1 LNHDA, CDR2 SQIVND (reference sequence). The V segment lost 6 bases and the J segment 4 bases; nucleotides outside the gene matches: 8. The CDR3 DNA sequence: TGTGCCAGTAGGGGACAGGCTTCGTCGTACGAGCAGTACTTC. It encodes CASRGQASSYEQYF. Together with reference TRBV19 and TRBJ2-7, the CDR3 gives the full variable domain: DGGITQSPKYLFRKEGQNVTLSCEQNLNHDAMYWYRQDPGQGLRLIYYSQIVNDFQKGDIAEGYSVSREKKESFPLTVTSAQKNPTAFYLCASRGQASSYEQYFGPGTRLTVT.

J is TRBJ1-2 and V is TRBV6-1, with 9 positions matching TRBD1. V lost 4 bases to trimming and J lost 4 bases; unmatched junction nucleotides: 10. The CDR3 consists of 16 residues. Germline values: CDR1 MNHNS, CDR2 SASEGT. For the CDR3, the DNA is TGTGCCAGCAGTGTTACCGGGACAGGGAATGGCTATGGCTACACCTTC. Residues: CASSVTGTGNGYGYTF.

In its sample, this clone was seen a few times. The V gene is TRBV19, the J gene TRBJ1-5; D gene unclear. CDR1 LNHDA and CDR2 SQIVND come from the germline V gene (reference sequence). Trimming cost V 3 bases and J 7 bases, with 7 bases left between them. The CDR3 consists of 12 residues. In DNA, the CDR3 is TGTGCCAGTAGTATCGTCTGGCAGCCCCAGCATTTT. Translated: CASSIVWQPQHF.

The chain employs TRBV5-1 and TRBJ1-5; D remains ambiguous. The CDR3 length is 16 residues. CDR1 is SGHRS, CDR2 YFSETQ, per germline. V dropped 0 bases and J dropped 4 bases, with 14 bases sitting between them. The DNA of the CDR3 is TGCGCCAGCAGCTTGGAAGGGCTTGGTACTAATCAGCCCCAGCATTTT. Amino acids: CASSLEGLGTNQPQHF.

V gene TRBV5-1 combines with J gene TRBJ2-5, with TRBD1 matching 7 bases. The V and J ends lost 2 bases and 3 bases, in that order; junction bases with no gene match: 4. Germline CDR1 is SGHRS and CDR2 is YFSETQ. This CDR3 contains 14 residues. The CDR3, as DNA: TGCGCCAGCAGCTTCTTGGGACAGAAAGAGACCCAGTACTTC. Translation: CASSFLGQKETQYF.

Written as DNA, the CDR3 is TGTGCCAGTAGGGCCTGGGGGGAGAATGAAAAACTGTTTTTT. This codes for CASRAWGENEKLFF. V is TRBV19 and J is TRBJ1-4; perhaps TRBD1 as D (5 bases). Trimming stripped 6 bases from V and 5 bases from J, with 13 bases between. Germline V gene data show CDR1 as LNHDA and CDR2 as SQIVND (reference sequence). This CDR3 region has 14 residues.

The rearrangement uses TRBV7-2 and TRBJ2-2; D unresolved. V was clipped by 1 base and J by 0 bases, with 12 bases between them. This CDR3 contains 17 residues. In germline, CDR1 is SGHTA, CDR2 FQGNSA. This chain's CDR3 is CASSLDEAVANTGELFF. In nucleotides, the CDR3 is TGTGCCAGCAGCTTAGACGAGGCGGTTGCGAACACCGGGGAGCTGTTTTTT.

The chain uses TRBV5-1 and TRBJ2-1; TRBD2 matches at 7 bases. After removal of 3 bases from V and 7 bases from J, the junction contained 16 bases not matched to a gene. In germline, CDR1 is SGHRS, CDR2 YFSETQ. This CDR3 contains 17 residues. This chain's CDR3 is CASSWAGVTGTNNEQFF. Here the CDR3 DNA reads TGCGCCAGCAGCTGGGCCGGGGTGACCGGGACTAATAATGAGCAGTTCTTC.

This chain links TRBV6-5 with TRBJ1-3; 9 positions match TRBD1. V shed 6 bases, J shed 4 bases, and the junction held 4 bases outside the gene matches. This CDR3 comprises 14 residues. Looked up from germline, CDR1 is MNHEY and CDR2 is SVGAGI. The CDR3 is CASRRQGEGNTIYF. The CDR3 nucleotides are TGTGCCAGCAGACGACAGGGGGAAGGAAACACCATATATTTT.

The chain couples TRBV11-2 to TRBJ2-7, with TRBD1 matching 12 bases. Germline trimming cut 5 bases from V and 2 bases from J; bases unmatched to any gene: 7. Germline V CDR1 and CDR2: SGHAT, FQNNGV. The CDR3 is 16 residues long. CDR3 in DNA: TGTGCCAGCAGCGATCCGGGACAGGGGGCGACCTACGAGCAGTACTTC. Translating it yields CASSDPGQGATYEQYF.

The V call is TRBV19, the J call TRBJ1-1, with 11 bases aligning to TRBD1. The CDR3 length is 15 residues. The germline CDR1 and CDR2 sequences are LNHDA and SQIVND (reference sequence). Trimming removed 6 bases from V and 7 bases from J; junction bases left unmatched: 10. The CDR3 nucleotides are TGTGCCAGTAGCCAACCGGGACAGGGGGGAAATGAAGCTTTCTTT. It translates to CASSQPGQGGNEAFF.

The gene calls are TRBV6-1 and TRBJ2-3; D uncertain. Per germline, CDR1 MNHNS and CDR2 SASEGT. The V end was cut by 7 bases, the J end by 0 bases, with 11 bases between. The CDR3 extends over 14 amino acids. DNA of the CDR3: TGTGCCAGCATCCACGCGACAAGCACAGATACGCAGTATTTT. This codes for CASIHATSTDTQYF.

The chain employs TRBV5-5 and TRBJ1-1; D gene ambiguous. Trimming took off 5 bases at V and 0 bases at J, with 14 bases between the two ends. The CDR3 consists of 15 residues. Germline V gene sequence: CDR1 SGHKS, CDR2 YYEKEE (reference sequence). The CDR3 region is CASSWTPELNTEAFF. The CDR3 coding sequence is TGTGCCAGCAGTTGGACCCCCGAGTTGAACACTGAAGCTTTCTTT. Full variable domain (outside the CDR3, taken from reference TRBV5-5 and TRBJ1-1): DAGVTQSPTHLIKTRGQQVTLRCSPISGHKSVSWYQQVLGQGPQFIFQYYEKEERGRGNFPDRFSARQFPNYSSELNVNALLLGDSALYLCASSWTPELNTEAFFGQGTRLTVV.

The chain links TRBV19 to TRBJ2-2; D gene ambiguous. This CDR3 has 14 residues. Germline CDR1 reads LNHDA; CDR2 reads SQIVND (reference sequence). Trimming took off 8 bases at V and 0 bases at J, with 10 bases between the two ends. The CDR3 loop is CASRSGPNTGELFF. The CDR3 nucleotides are TGTGCCAGTCGCTCAGGTCCGAACACCGGGGAGCTGTTTTTT.

The gene calls are TRBV7-9 and TRBJ2-1; tentative D call: TRBD2 (6 bases). This CDR3 is 15 amino acids long. Germline values: CDR1 SEHNR, CDR2 FQNEAQ (reference sequence). V lost 6 bases and J 2 bases, leaving 14 bases between the germline ends. The DNA of the CDR3 is TGTGCCAGCAGTTTCGGGACTTCAGCCTACAATGAGCAGTTCTTC. Protein sequence: CASSFGTSAYNEQFF.

The table lists this clone with a count of one. The chain uses TRBV27 and TRBJ1-2; 9 bases line up with TRBD1. This CDR3 contains 15 residues. Trimming took 1 base from V and 8 from J; bases not matched to a gene: 8. Looked up from germline, CDR1 is MNHEY and CDR2 is SMNVEV (reference sequence). The CDR3 here is CASSLFSQGARGYTF. For the CDR3, the DNA is TGTGCCAGCAGTTTATTCTCACAGGGGGCGAGGGGCTACACCTTC.

V and J are TRBV7-9 and TRBJ1-1; 8 bases agree with TRBD1. CDR3 length: 13 residues. The trim removed 1 base at V and 8 bases at J, leaving 3 bases unmatched. Germline assignment: CDR1 SEHNR and CDR2 FQNEAQ (reference sequence). DNA for the CDR3: TGTGCCAGCAGCTTAGGGACAGGGTGGGAAGCTTTCTTT. Its translation: CASSLGTGWEAFF.

The chain recombines TRBV25-1 with TRBJ1-4; 8 bases agree with TRBD1. Germline CDR1 reads MGHDK; CDR2 reads SYGVNS. The length of the CDR3 is 13 residues. Trimming removed 7 bases from V and 5 bases from J; junction bases left unmatched: 3. The CDR3 nucleotides read TGTGCCAGCATGGACAGGGTGAATGAAAAACTGTTTTTT. It translates to CASMDRVNEKLFF.